This T cell receptor beta chain was profiled in a study of control samples from healthy donors and cancer patients. The table came from immunoSEQ multiplex PCR; TCRdb's copy has only in-frame clones and leaves some out. This table has 70,000 to 80,000 clones, 84% appearing once. This TCR was recovered from a man aged 50 or older in good health. Sequenced material: blood.

CDR3 residues: CASSQGTGLTTGELFF. In nucleotides, the CDR3 is TGCGCCAGCAGCCAAGGGACAGGGTTGACCACCGGGGAGCTGTTTTTT. J is TRBJ2-2 and V is TRBV5-1; 9 bases map to TRBD1. The CDR3 sequence is 16 residues long. CDR1 is SGHRS, CDR2 YFSETQ, per germline. V shed 4 bases, J shed 4 bases, and the junction held 8 bases outside the gene matches.